Sequencing of this T cell receptor beta chain was carried out in a study of blood T cell repertoires in COVID-19. Study as a whole: The cDNA or gDNA used as material had been derived from T cells, B-cell-depleted T cells, or PBMCs.

In germline, CDR1 is MNHEY, CDR2 SVGEGT. V lost 5 bases and J lost 5; bases outside the gene matches: 7. The CDR3 is made up of 15 amino acids. All enrollees were about 18 to 100 years old and from under 25 US areas. Participant reports of clinical history set cohort assignment. Before being deemed recovered, Cohort 3 donors had two negative PCRs, clearance, or symptom resolution. Only in-frame clones appear in the TCRdb table, and some are missing; sequencing was by immunoSEQ multiplex PCR. This table holds 200,000 to 250,000 clones, just under 85% found once. This TCR derives from a man in his forties who had recovered from COVID-19. Sequencing input: PBMCs or T cells enriched from blood (not recorded which). This chain links TRBV6-2 or TRBV6-3 with TRBJ2-3; 10 nucleotides align to TRBD2. The CDR3 bases are TGTGCCAGCAGTGATCTAGCGGGGGCGCTAGATACGCAGTATTTT. Amino acid sequence: CASSDLAGALDTQYF.